This entry concerns a single T cell receptor beta chain. This specimen belongs to a study of T cell changes during pregnancy in multiple sclerosis. This CDR3 region has 15 residues. V lost 3 bases and J 1 base, leaving 12 bases between the germline ends. Per the germline V gene, CDR1 is MNHNS and CDR2 is SASEGT. Sequencing used immunoSEQ multiplex PCR; TCRdb keeps in-frame clones, though not all of them. Of 70,000 to 90,000 clones in the sample, around 93% were seen once. The chain joins TRBV6-1 to TRBJ2-5; weak D call: TRBD1 (6 bases). The sequencing here drew on peripheral blood, taken in the first trimester of pregnancy. The clonotype was recovered from a female donor with multiple sclerosis, enrolled in a pregnancy study. The CDR3 coding sequence is TGTGCCAGCAGTGACCAAGGGACACCCCAAGAGACCCAGTACTTC. Its protein is CASSDQGTPQETQYF.